The 8 T cell receptor beta chains below were found in one sample sequenced in a study of neurological immune-mediated disorders. TCRdb reprocessed the 5' RACE reads via MiXCR and lists one record per CDR3 protein. The data contain about 53,000 distinct CDR3 sequences, about a tenth of them seen just once; the ten biggest clones take up 1.6%. Described time point: longitudinal time-point 1 (baseline). The specimen sequenced was PBMCs. These receptors originate from a woman between 40 and 55 years old in good health.

This clonotype was observed many times. This chain links TRBV5-1 with TRBJ2-2; 7 bases align to TRBD2. Losses at the gene ends were 4 bases for V and 3 bases for J; bases not matched to a gene: 12. The germline V gene has CDR1 SGHRS and CDR2 YFSETQ. The length of the CDR3 is 17 residues. CDR3 loop: CASSRDSPGGHTGELFF. CDR3 in DNA: TGCGCCAGCAGCAGGGACTCACCGGGAGGTCACACCGGGGAGCTGTTTTTT.

This clonotype showed up many times. The chain links TRBV5-1 to TRBJ2-3; D is perhaps TRBD2 (6 bases). V was shortened by 6 bases and J by 2 bases, with 16 bases between the two germline ends. CDR1 and CDR2 (germline): SGHRS, YFSETQ. The length of the CDR3 is 15 residues. This CDR3 reads CASKVGRGTTDTQYF. The CDR3 nucleotides read TGCGCCAGCAAAGTGGGCCGGGGGACCACAGATACGCAGTATTTT.

The sample holds many counts of this clonotype. The genes are TRBV5-1 and TRBJ2-3; D possibly corresponds to TRBD2 (5 bases). CDR3 length: 15 amino acids. Germline assignment: CDR1 SGHRS and CDR2 YFSETQ. With 1 base removed from V and 6 bases from J, the gap between germline ends came to 15 bases. This chain's CDR3 is CASSLFAGVGDTQYF. The CDR3 DNA sequence: TGCGCCAGCAGCTTGTTTGCGGGTGTCGGCGATACGCAGTATTTT.

At least ten counts were recorded for this clonotype. The V gene is TRBV24-1, the J gene TRBJ2-2; no definite D call. Trimming removed 9 bases at V and 1 base at J, with 11 bases between. The CDR3 is 14 residues long. CDR1 is KGHDR, CDR2 SFDVKD, per germline. The CDR3 sequence: CATGPGQNTGELFF. CDR3 nucleotides: TGTGCCACCGGTCCCGGGCAGAACACCGGGGAGCTGTTTTTT.

In this sample, this clonotype turned up a few times. The chain links TRBV6-5 to TRBJ2-1, with 9 bases lining up with TRBD1. The CDR3 is 18 residues long. Germline CDR1 reads MNHEY; CDR2 reads SVGAGI. J gave up 3 bases and V 1 base, and 10 bases lay outside the gene matches. Here the CDR3 reads CASSYYSSGTGRYNEQFF. The DNA of the CDR3 is TGTGCCAGCAGTTACTATTCCAGCGGGACAGGGCGCTACAATGAGCAGTTCTTC.

This clonotype was recorded at least ten times. The J gene is TRBJ2-3, the V gene TRBV5-6; TRBD2 matches at 8 bases. V was pared by 0 bases and J by 2 bases, with 5 bases of the junction left unmatched. The CDR3 has 16 residues. CDR1 and CDR2 from the germline V gene are SGHDT and YYEEEE. The CDR3 region is CASSLGAGGDTDTQYF. The CDR3 DNA sequence: TGTGCCAGCAGCTTGGGGGCGGGAGGAGACACAGATACGCAGTATTTT. The full variable domain, with the rest looked up from reference TRBV5-6 and TRBJ2-3, is DAGVTQSPTHLIKTRGQQVTLRCSPKSGHDTVSWYQQALGQGPQFIFQYYEEEERQRGNFPDRFSGHQFPNYSSELNVNALLLGDSALYLCASSLGAGGDTDTQYFGPGTRLTVL.

This clonotype was picked up many times. DNA for the CDR3: TGTGCCAGCAGGCCGGTGGCAGTCCGGAACACTGAAGCTTTCTTT. Translated, it gives CASRPVAVRNTEAFF. V is TRBV6-5 and J is TRBJ1-1; D gene ambiguous. The V gene's germline CDR1 is MNHEY and CDR2 SVGAGI. V lost 6 bases, J lost 1 base, and 15 bases lay in between. CDR3 length: 15 residues.

This clonotype has a count of ten or more. The chain is built from TRBV12-3 or TRBV12-4 and TRBJ1-1; weak D call: TRBD1 (5 bases). V was pared by 3 bases and J by 3 bases, with 14 bases between. This CDR3 region has 15 residues. The CDR3 coding sequence is TGTGCCAGCAGTTTGTGGGGCGGAACTTACACTGAAGCTTTCTTT. Its translation: CASSLWGGTYTEAFF.